This T cell receptor beta chain was identified during a study of blood T cells in healthy people across ages. Overall study: With template switching, about one barcoded beta molecule was captured per two T cells.

A few counts support this clonotype. With a J-beta primer mix and a sample-barcoded 5' primer, a second PCR ran 7 to 11 cycles. CDR3-containing paired-end reads numbered at least 2.5 million in each sample. Each CDR3 protein is one row after TCRdb ran MiXCR on the 5' RACE reads. Of 1.5 million to 1.9 million distinct CDR3 sequences in the sample, 42% were seen once. The V and J ends lost 0 bases and 0 bases respectively, with 15 bases between them. There are 19 residues in the CDR3. Germline CDR1 and CDR2: MGHRA and YSYEKL. Specimen: blood. V gene TRBV4-1 combines with J gene TRBJ1-6, with D maybe TRBD1 (5 bases). The receptor comes from a woman aged 18-29 years in good health. In DNA, the CDR3 is TGCGCCAGCAGCCAAGAGGTACCGAGGGGAAGCTCCTATAATTCACCCCTCCACTTT. This gives the protein CASSQEVPRGSSYNSPLHF.